These T cell receptor beta chains were read from a single sample in a study of T cell repertoires in cytomegalovirus infection. TCRdb re-analysed the reads in MiXCR, keeping a single row per CDR3 protein. The sample holds hundreds of thousands of distinct CDR3 sequences, around 31% seen once. Their antigens are not known. Source: cultured PBMCs, taken from culture after CMV antigen stimulation. The receptors derive from a human donor in good health (CMV status not recorded). Some clones in this sample may be carry-over from other donors' samples. CDR3s include the opening cysteine and the closing phenylalanine or tryptophan. A D gene is named only where the DNA matches it firmly. Where a row states a size, it is once, few, many or the class of an expanded clone; other rows omit it.

j_call v_call d_call clone_size cdr3_aa
TRBJ2-3 TRBV20-1 . . CSGRGNGADTQYF
TRBJ1-1 TRBV2 . . CASSGGDAARAFF
TRBJ1-1 TRBV7-2 . . CASSLLIGVTEAFF
TRBJ2-3 TRBV7-2 TRBD2 . CASSLGAGGPGTDTQYF
TRBJ1-5 TRBV12-5 . few CASGLGWVGSNQPQHF
TRBJ2-1 TRBV20-1 TRBD2 . CSARVTGTSGGLSSYNEQFF
TRBJ2-3 TRBV7-7 . . CASSLEGTLTDTQYF
TRBJ2-1 TRBV7-8 . . CASSRVGIAEQFF
TRBJ2-2 TRBV6-1 . few CASSESGFSGELFF
TRBJ2-1 TRBV27 . . CASSLRHVAPYNEQFF
TRBJ2-7 TRBV20-1 TRBD2 . CSARELAGTYEQYF
TRBJ2-1 TRBV7-8 . . CASSPSWGLAADNEQFF
TRBJ2-7 TRBV12-3/TRBV12-4 TRBD1 . CASSLTGGFHEQYF
TRBJ2-6 TRBV24-1 . few CATDPGQKSSGANVLTF
TRBJ1-5 TRBV4-3 . few CASSHLTDQPQHF
TRBJ1-1 TRBV6-2/TRBV6-3 . few CASSYSAYTEAFF
TRBJ2-5 TRBV6-2/TRBV6-3 . . CASRQLGLSETQYF
TRBJ1-1 TRBV12-3/TRBV12-4 . few CASRTTGTTEAFF
TRBJ1-3 TRBV5-5 . few CASSFASGDTIYF
TRBJ2-3 TRBV7-9 TRBD2 few CASSSTSGNTDTQYF
TRBJ1-1 TRBV7-9 . . CASSPTGPTGAFF
TRBJ1-5 TRBV6-6 TRBD1 . CASTGQGARNQPQHF
TRBJ2-7 TRBV19 . . CASSWTTTPYEQYF
TRBJ2-7 TRBV7-2 TRBD2 few CASSPPGTSGYEQYF